This TCR beta chain is from a study of blood T cell repertoires in COVID-19. CDR3 length: 14 amino acids. V lost 5 bases and J lost 4; bases outside the gene matches: 4. Germline V gene data show CDR1 as SGHVS and CDR2 as FQNEAQ. This clone has just a few counts. Libraries were prepared by immunoSEQ multiplex PCR; TCRdb keeps only in-frame clonotypes and omits some of them. The table shows under 30,000 clones, with about nine tenths occurring only once. The sequenced material came from peripheral blood. This receptor was obtained from a man between 50 and 59 years old with active COVID-19. The chain links TRBV7-8 to TRBJ1-5, with 8 bases fitting TRBD1. The DNA of the CDR3 is TGTGCCAGCAGCCCCGGGACAGGTAATCAGCCCCAGCATTTT. It yields the protein CASSPGTGNQPQHF.